These 23 T cell receptor beta chains came from one sample sequenced in a study of T cell responses to AZD1222 COVID-19 vaccine. The assay was immunoSEQ multiplex PCR, and TCRdb's table has in-frame clones only and misses some. Of about 120,000 clones detected, just over 90% appear once; the ten largest clones hold 4% to 6%. This specimen consisted of peripheral blood, obtained 28 days after the second AZD1222 dose. Receptor source: an adult who received the AZD1222 COVID-19 vaccine.

This chain connects TRBV27 to TRBJ2-7; maybe TRBD2 (5 bases). The CDR3 runs 14 residues. V dropped 2 bases and J dropped 1 base, with 9 bases sitting between them. Looked up from germline, CDR1 is MNHEY and CDR2 is SMNVEV (reference sequence). The CDR3 spells CASSLRTPSYEQYF. CDR3 coding DNA: TGTGCCAGCAGTTTAAGGACTCCTTCCTACGAGCAGTACTTC.

The chain combines TRBV6-5 with TRBJ1-1, with 9 bases matching TRBD1. The germline V gene encodes CDR1 MNHEY and CDR2 SVGAGI. The CDR3 covers 15 residues. The V segment lost 2 bases and the J segment 4 bases; nucleotides outside the gene matches: 5. CDR3 residues: CASSYRGQGVTEAFF. CDR3 DNA: TGTGCCAGCAGTTACAGGGGACAGGGAGTCACTGAAGCTTTCTTT.

The sample holds one count of this clone. This sequence joins TRBV7-2 and TRBJ2-1; D gene unclear. The germline V gene encodes CDR1 SGHTA and CDR2 FQGNSA. The ends were cut back, 2 bases at V and 8 bases at J, with 10 bases in the middle. This CDR3 contains 13 residues. The CDR3 region has the DNA TGTGCCAGCAGCTTAACACACGCTCATGAGCAGTTCTTC. Translated, it gives CASSLTHAHEQFF.

The chain couples TRBV5-1 to TRBJ2-1; a weak D match, TRBD2 (6 bases). CDR1 SGHRS and CDR2 YFSETQ come from the germline V gene. Trimming cost V 4 bases and J 1 base, with 12 bases left between them. The CDR3 contains 15 residues. The CDR3 DNA reads as TGCGCCAGCAGCCTATTACGGGAGTCCTACAATGAGCAGTTCTTC. Translation gives CASSLLRESYNEQFF.

The chain links TRBV4-1 to TRBJ1-3; D not resolved. Germline V CDR1 and CDR2: MGHRA, YSYEKL. This CDR3 spans 15 amino acids. V gave up 1 base and J gave up 4 bases, with 11 bases separating them. CDR3 sequence (DNA): TGCGCCAGCAGCCAAGGTGCGGGGTTCGGAAACACCATATATTTT. Translating it yields CASSQGAGFGNTIYF.

The V gene is TRBV12-3 or TRBV12-4, the J gene TRBJ1-1; tentatively, D is TRBD1 (5 bases). CDR3 length equals 12 residues. Trimming cost V 8 bases and J 3 bases, with 10 bases left between them. CDR3 nucleotide sequence: TGTGCCAGCCGTCAGGGAGACACTGAAGCTTTCTTT. Its protein is CASRQGDTEAFF.

This chain joins TRBV9 and TRBJ1-5; D is ambiguous. This CDR3 has 13 amino acids. Germline CDR1 SGDLS, CDR2 YYNGEE. Trimming removed 0 bases at V and 4 bases at J, with 5 bases between. The CDR3 is CASSVDWNQPQHF. The CDR3 coding sequence is TGTGCCAGCAGCGTAGATTGGAATCAGCCCCAGCATTTT.

The chain recombines TRBV19 with TRBJ2-7; perhaps TRBD1 as D (6 bases). Germline CDR1 LNHDA, CDR2 SQIVND (reference sequence). The V end was cut by 4 bases, the J end by 4 bases, with 17 bases between. The CDR3 is made up of 15 amino acids. The CDR3 sequence: CASSKNREGGYEQYF. In DNA form, the CDR3 reads TGTGCCAGTAGTAAAAACAGGGAAGGGGGATACGAGCAGTACTTC.

This chain links TRBV11-2 with TRBJ2-4; D is possibly TRBD1 or TRBD2 (5 bases each). CDR3 length: 13 amino acids. V was trimmed by 3 bases and J by 8 bases, leaving 11 bases between them. Germline V gene sequence: CDR1 SGHAT, CDR2 FQNNGV. CDR3 sequence reads: CASSFRGADIQYF. DNA of the CDR3: TGTGCCAGCAGCTTTAGAGGGGCAGACATTCAGTACTTC.

This chain uses TRBV6-1 with TRBJ2-7; D is undetermined. The ends were cut back, 2 bases at V and 3 bases at J, with 8 bases in the middle. The CDR3 is 13 amino acids. Germline assignment: CDR1 MNHNS and CDR2 SASEGT. The CDR3 DNA reads TGTGCCAGCAGTGAAAGGAGTATCTACGAGCAGTACTTC. Translated, it gives CASSERSIYEQYF.

V usage is TRBV6-2 or TRBV6-3 and J usage is TRBJ2-7; TRBD1 aligns across 11 bases. The CDR3 runs to 15 residues. J was trimmed by 3 bases and V by 5 bases; bases with no gene match: 6. Per germline, CDR1 MNHEY and CDR2 SVGEGT. The CDR3 DNA reads TGTGCCAGCAGTCGCCGGGACAGGGGGAACTACGAGCAGTACTTC. Its translation: CASSRRDRGNYEQYF.

The chain couples TRBV5-4 to TRBJ2-7, with 10 bases fitting TRBD2. The CDR3 extends over 14 amino acids. With 2 bases clipped from V and 2 bases from J, the junction kept 1 base outside the gene matches. Germline V lookup: CDR1 SGHNT, CDR2 YYREEE (reference sequence). CDR3 sequence reads: CASSLAGGPYEQYF. CDR3 coding DNA: TGTGCCAGCAGCTTAGCGGGGGGGCCCTACGAGCAGTACTTC. Filled out from reference TRBV5-4 and TRBJ2-7, the complete variable domain reads ETGVTQSPTHLIKTRGQQVTLRCSSQSGHNTVSWYQQALGQGPQFIFQYYREEENGRGNFPPRFSGLQFPNYSSELNVNALELDDSALYLCASSLAGGPYEQYFGPGTRLTVT.

This rearrangement joins TRBV28 to TRBJ2-1; no firm D call. The V gene's germline CDR1 is MDHEN and CDR2 SYDVKM. Trimming removed 3 bases at V and 6 bases at J, with 9 bases between. This CDR3 is built from 13 residues. In DNA, the CDR3 is TGTGCCAGCAGTTTTGGGCAGCTCAATGAGCAGTTCTTC. Residues: CASSFGQLNEQFF.

The rearrangement links TRBV5-1 to TRBJ2-1; 10 nucleotides line up with TRBD2. Trimming cost V 3 bases and J 4 bases; bases outside gene matches: 1. The CDR3 contains 14 residues. Germline V gene sequence: CDR1 SGHRS, CDR2 YFSETQ. DNA of the CDR3: TGCGCCAGCAGCTGGACTAGCGGTTACAATGAGCAGTTCTTC. Amino acid sequence: CASSWTSGYNEQFF. The variable domain in full, completed from reference TRBV5-1 and TRBJ2-1, reads KAGVTQTPRYLIKTRGQQVTLSCSPISGHRSVSWYQQTPGQGLQFLFEYFSETQRNKGNFPGRFSGRQFSNSRSEMNVSTLELGDSALYLCASSWTSGYNEQFFGPGTRLTVL.

The count of this clone is one. The chain carries TRBV6-2 or TRBV6-3 and TRBJ1-2; D is perhaps TRBD1 (6 bases). The CDR3 consists of 16 residues. The germline V gene encodes CDR1 MNHEY and CDR2 SVGEGT. Deletions cut 6 bases from V and 7 bases from J, with 24 bases between. The DNA of the CDR3 is TGTGCCAGCAGCCGGTCCGACAGGCTCCAACTTCGTGGCTACACCTTC. Translation gives CASSRSDRLQLRGYTF.

A remark on this clone: The sample contains more than one DNA sequence encoding this CDR3. V and J are TRBV12-3 or TRBV12-4 and TRBJ1-1; D gene ambiguous. This CDR3 contains 13 residues. Trimming took 1 base from V and 2 from J, leaving 5 bases between them. CDR3 DNA sequence: TGTGCCAGCAGTTTAGGTAGTAACACTGAAGCTTTCTTT. It encodes CASSLGSNTEAFF.

The chain carries TRBV7-9 and TRBJ2-7, with D possibly matching TRBD1 (5 bases). With 1 base removed from V and 3 bases from J, the gap between germline ends came to 16 bases. CDR1 SEHNR and CDR2 FQNEAQ come from the germline V gene (reference sequence). The CDR3 spans 16 residues. Here the CDR3 reads CASSLEGLPPHYEQYF. As DNA, the CDR3 is TGTGCCAGCAGCTTAGAGGGGCTCCCTCCCCACTACGAGCAGTACTTC.

The table lists this clone with a few counts. The chain combines TRBV5-1 with TRBJ1-2; D uncertain. The germline CDR1 and CDR2 sequences are SGHRS and YFSETQ. The CDR3 is 13 amino acids. Trimming took off 1 base at V and 8 bases at J, with 12 bases between the two ends. The DNA for the CDR3 is TGCGCCAGCAGCTTGTTACCCCAGTACGGCTACACCTTC. This sequence encodes CASSLLPQYGYTF.

The rearrangement uses TRBV6-5 and TRBJ2-1; 8 bases line up with TRBD2. V dropped 3 bases and J dropped 4; count of bases not matched to a gene: 5. The CDR3 totals 15 residues. Germline V gene data show CDR1 as MNHEY and CDR2 as SVGAGI. CDR3 nucleotide sequence: TGTGCCAGCAGTTATACGACTAGCGAATACAATGAGCAGTTCTTC. Amino acid sequence: CASSYTTSEYNEQFF.

The V gene is TRBV6-1, the J gene TRBJ1-1, with no clear D. Germline values: CDR1 MNHNS, CDR2 SASEGT. V was trimmed by 0 bases and J by 1 base, leaving 6 bases between them. This CDR3 has 14 residues. CDR3 bases: TGTGCCAGCAGTGAAGCGGGAGCGAACACTGAAGCTTTCTTT. Translating it yields CASSEAGANTEAFF.

The chain carries TRBV21-1 and TRBJ2-3; TRBD2, the table's D call, lacks a check against the DNA. TRBV21-1 is an annotated pseudogene. CDR3 length: 17 amino acids. In DNA, the CDR3 is TGTGCCAGCAGCGAAAGAAGGCGGGGGGGCCACACAGATACGCAGTATTTT. Translating gives CASSERRRGGHTDTQYF.

The chain links TRBV27 to TRBJ1-1; TRBD1 matches at 8 bases. Germline loops: CDR1 MNHEY, CDR2 SMNVEV (reference sequence). The CDR3 contains 17 residues. J gave up 4 bases and V 5 bases, and 15 bases lay outside the gene matches. The CDR3 sequence is CASSPYPTGVLGTEAFF. The CDR3 DNA follows: TGTGCCAGCAGTCCGTATCCGACAGGGGTGCTTGGCACTGAAGCTTTCTTT.

The CDR3: CASSMSPTGNLIYEQYF. The CDR3 DNA reads as TGTGCCAGTAGTATGTCCCCTACAGGGAACCTCATCTACGAGCAGTACTTC. This rearrangement joins TRBV19 to TRBJ2-7, with D possibly matching TRBD1 (6 bases). Germline assignment: CDR1 LNHDA and CDR2 SQIVND (reference sequence). V was clipped by 3 bases and J by 3 bases, with 21 bases between them. The CDR3 sequence is 17 residues long.